This record concerns one T cell receptor beta chain sequence. Its target is not known. The sample carries other DNA sequences with the same CDR3. The data derive from a study of shared clonotypes between healthy human individuals. The method was immunoSEQ multiplex PCR; TCRdb's version includes in-frame clones alone and lacks a portion of them. The sample consists of 640,000 or so clones, 72% of them appearing once. Study-wide results and limits: Approximately 5.1% was the fraction of naive CD4 clonotypes found shared across a few donors.

In germline, CDR1 is KGHSH, CDR2 LQKENI. CDR3 length: 16 amino acids. After removal of 1 base from V and 1 base from J, the junction contained 0 bases not matched to a gene. The clonotype originates from a woman in her twenties or thirties in good health. The specimen sequenced was memory CD4+ T cells sorted from blood. Subset reported: CD45RA-negative fraction. The chain employs TRBV18 and TRBJ2-2, with 10 bases aligning to TRBD2. Written as DNA, the CDR3 is TGTGCCAGCTCACCACGGACTAGCGGGAACACCGGGGAGCTGTTTTTT. Its protein is CASSPRTSGNTGELFF.